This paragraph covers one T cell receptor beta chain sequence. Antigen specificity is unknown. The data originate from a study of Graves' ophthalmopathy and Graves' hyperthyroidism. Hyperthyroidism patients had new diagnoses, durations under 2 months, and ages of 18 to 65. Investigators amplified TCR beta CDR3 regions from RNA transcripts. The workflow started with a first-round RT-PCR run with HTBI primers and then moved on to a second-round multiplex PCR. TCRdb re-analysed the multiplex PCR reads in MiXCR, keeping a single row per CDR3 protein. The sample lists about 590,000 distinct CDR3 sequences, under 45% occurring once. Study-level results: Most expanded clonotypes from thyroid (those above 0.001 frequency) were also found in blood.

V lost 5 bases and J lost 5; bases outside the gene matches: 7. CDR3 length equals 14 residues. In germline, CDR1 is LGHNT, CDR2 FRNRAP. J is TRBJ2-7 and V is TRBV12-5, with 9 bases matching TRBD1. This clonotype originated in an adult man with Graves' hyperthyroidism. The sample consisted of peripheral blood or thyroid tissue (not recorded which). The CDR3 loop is CASGHGTGLNEQYF. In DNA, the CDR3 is TGTGCTAGTGGTCACGGGACAGGGCTGAACGAGCAGTACTTC.